This TCR beta chain was captured in a study of T-cell reconstitution after alpha-beta-depleted transplantation in children. Overall study findings and caveats: Reportedly, alpha-beta T cells present about two months post-transplant originated from several hundred expanded clones of graft origin. Surviving recipient T cells and thymic progenitors produced the high day-60 TCRbeta diversity seen in some patients. At one year after transplant, newly produced T cells mostly accounted for T-cell counts and diversity.

Trimming stripped 0 bases from V and 0 bases from J, with 9 bases between. Germline CDR1 is SGDLS and CDR2 is YYNGEE. CDR3 length: 15 residues. This clonotype occurred many times. Its antigen is unknown. Preparation of the TCRbeta library involved a method that used unique molecular identifiers. TCRdb re-derived calls from the PCR reads in MiXCR, one entry per CDR3 protein. Of about 470,000 distinct CDR3 sequences in the sample, approximately 42% were seen once. This receptor was obtained from a girl aged 2 to 9 with aplastic anemia, due to receive a stem cell transplant. The V and J genes are TRBV9 and TRBJ1-1; D is unresolved. This sample comprised PBMCs, obtained before TCRalphabeta/CD19-depleted stem cell transplant. The CDR3 is CASSVVGGLNTEAFF. In nucleotides, the CDR3 is TGTGCCAGCAGCGTAGTGGGAGGGCTGAACACTGAAGCTTTCTTT.